This TCR beta chain originates from a study of cytomegalovirus exposure and HLA in healthy donors. CDR1 and CDR2 from the germline V gene are MDHEN and SYDVKM. V lost 5 bases, J lost 6 bases, and 10 bases stayed unmatched. This CDR3 has 14 amino acids. Healthy individuals who donated bone marrow served as the donors. Study-wide results and limits: In all likelihood, a cluster of highly shared sequence variants was a sequencing artifact. Earlier analysis looked at TCR beta V segments, and most were productive about 90% or about 30% of the time. Later on, a genetic analysis was performed. It linked a missense variant in DCLRE1C with V- and J-gene trimming of TCR beta.

Primers for the PCR totalled 60 Vbeta and 13 Jbeta. The table came from immunoSEQ multiplex PCR; TCRdb's copy has only in-frame clones and leaves some out. The data show under 200,000 clones, roughly 80% seen once. A remark on this clone: The antigen remains unidentified.

This sequence originates from a woman in her 40s in good health and CMV-seropositive. This rearrangement joins TRBV28 to TRBJ2-7, with 7 bases lining up with TRBD1. Sequencing was performed on PBMCs. CDR3: CASSPFGTAAEQYF. In DNA form, the CDR3 reads TGTGCCAGCAGTCCCTTTGGGACAGCGGCCGAGCAGTACTTC.